The 22 T cell receptor beta chains below all came from one sample that was sequenced in a study of blood T cell repertoires in COVID-19. Clones were sequenced by immunoSEQ multiplex PCR, and TCRdb holds only the in-frame ones, with some missing. Seen here are about 300,000 clones, 70% to 85% observed once, and the top ten hold over 1.1%. The specimen was peripheral blood. These TCRs come from a human donor with COVID-19, enrolled during active disease. The donor label of this sample is uncertain.

The chain uses TRBV7-3 and TRBJ2-2, with 11 bases that match TRBD2. V was pared by 1 base and J by 5 bases, with 3 bases of the junction left unmatched. The CDR3 is made up of 16 amino acids. Germline V gives CDR1 SGHTA, CDR2 FQGTGA. The CDR3 coding sequence is TGTGCCAGCAGCTTAAAGGCTAGCGGGAGGACCGGGGAGCTGTTTTTT. It specifies CASSLKASGRTGELFF. The full variable domain, in which reference TRBV7-3 and TRBJ2-2 provide the parts outside the CDR3, is GAGVSQTPSNKVTEKGKYVELRCDPISGHTALYWYRQSLGQGPEFLIYFQGTGAADDSGLPNDRFFAVRPEGSVSTLKIQRTERGDSAVYLCASSLKASGRTGELFFGEGSRLTVL.

This clone was observed a few times. At one end the junction does not follow the germline gene, possibly because of a read error. The chain recombines TRBV7-7 with TRBJ1-6, with D possibly being TRBD1 (5 bases). Per the germline V gene, CDR1 is SSHAT and CDR2 is FNYEAQ (reference sequence). The CDR3 runs to 15 residues. The CDR3 nucleotides are TGTGCTAGCAGCAAGGACACACGGTATAATTCACCCCTCCACTTT. Amino acid sequence: CASSKDTRYNSPLHF.

The chain combines TRBV29-1 with TRBJ2-7; 16 positions agree with TRBD2. The germline V gene has CDR1 SQVTM and CDR2 ANQGSEA. The CDR3 covers 13 residues. The trim removed 6 bases at V and 9 bases at J, leaving 5 bases unmatched. The CDR3 nucleotides read TGCAGCGTGTCGGGACTAGCGGGAGGGGGGCAGTACTTC. Protein product: CSVSGLAGGGQYF.

Here the CDR3 reads CASSSGEWDAGELFF. The CDR3 DNA reads TGCGCCAGCAGCTCGGGAGAGTGGGACGCCGGGGAGCTGTTTTTT. This chain links TRBV5-1 with TRBJ2-2, with TRBD2 as a possible D gene (6 bases). The germline V and J ends were trimmed by 3 bases and 6 bases, with 15 bases remaining between them. The CDR3 is 15 residues long. The V gene's germline CDR1 is SGHRS and CDR2 YFSETQ.

This chain joins TRBV9 and TRBJ2-1; TRBD2 aligns across 10 bases. The CDR3 has 20 amino acids. Germline V gene lookup returns CDR1 SGDLS and CDR2 YYNGEE. With 3 bases clipped from V and 4 bases from J, the junction kept 19 bases outside the gene matches. CDR3 loop: CASSAQPGLARQVTYNEQFF. In nucleotides, the CDR3 is TGTGCCAGCAGCGCTCAACCGGGACTAGCGCGACAAGTAACTTACAATGAGCAGTTCTTC.

This sequence joins TRBV7-6 and TRBJ2-2; possibly TRBD1 for D (6 bases). The germline V gene encodes CDR1 SGHVS and CDR2 FNYEAQ. V dropped 3 bases and J dropped 3 bases, with 11 bases sitting between them. CDR3 length equals 15 residues. The CDR3: CASSFVGGYTGELFF. CDR3 DNA sequence: TGTGCCAGCAGCTTTGTAGGGGGATACACCGGGGAGCTGTTTTTT.

This clone was recorded once. This chain joins TRBV3-1 (or the pseudogene TRBV3-2) and TRBJ2-7; 7 bases fit TRBD1. The J segment lost 2 bases and the V segment lost 4 bases, leaving 2 bases of the junction unmatched. Per germline, CDR1 LGHDT and CDR2 YNNKEL (reference sequence). This CDR3 region has 13 residues. The CDR3 loop reads CASSPTGAYEQYF. DNA of the CDR3: TGTGCCAGCAGCCCTACAGGGGCCTACGAGCAGTACTTC.

The rearrangement joins TRBV14 to TRBJ2-7; 11 nucleotides agree with TRBD2. Germline V CDR1 and CDR2: SGHDN, FVKESK. The ends lost 4 bases at V and 2 bases at J; junction bases unmatched: 7. This CDR3 region has 16 residues. In DNA form, the CDR3 reads TGTGCCAGCAGCCCCCGACTAGCGGGAATAACCTACGAGCAGTACTTC. It encodes CASSPRLAGITYEQYF.

The CDR3 DNA reads TGTGCCAGCATCCTAGGGGCTGGAGCCTATGGCTACACCTTC. It is translated as CASILGAGAYGYTF. V gene TRBV7-2 combines with J gene TRBJ1-2; a weak D match, TRBD1 (5 bases). V was pared by 7 bases and J by 4 bases, with 16 bases between. The CDR3 is 14 amino acids. Per the germline V gene, CDR1 is SGHTA and CDR2 is FQGNSA.

V gene TRBV11-2 combines with J gene TRBJ2-5; TRBD2 aligns across 7 bases. Germline V gene lookup returns CDR1 SGHAT and CDR2 FQNNGV. Trimming removed 1 base from V and 5 bases from J; junction bases left unmatched: 4. This CDR3 spans 14 amino acids. CDR3 protein: CASSLGGSRETQYF. The CDR3 nucleotides are TGTGCCAGCAGCTTAGGCGGGAGTCGGGAGACCCAGTACTTC.

The chain is built from TRBV7-2 and TRBJ2-7, with 8 bases aligning to TRBD2. V gave up 5 bases and J gave up 3 bases; unmatched junction bases: 9. CDR1 is SGHTA, CDR2 FQGNSA, per germline. The CDR3 loop spans 15 amino acids. CDR3 residues: CASSPRRAGDYEQYF. The CDR3 DNA reads as TGTGCCAGCAGCCCCCGCAGAGCGGGAGACTACGAGCAGTACTTC. Based on the CDR3 plus reference TRBV7-2 and TRBJ2-7, the full variable domain is GAGVSQSPSNKVTEKGKDVELRCDPISGHTALYWYRQSLGQGLEFLIYFQGNSAPDKSGLPSDRFSAERTGGSVSTLTIQRTQQEDSAVYLCASSPRRAGDYEQYFGPGTRLTVT.

This clone was seen only a few times. This chain joins TRBV19 and TRBJ1-2, with D unclear. The CDR3 consists of 12 residues. CDR1 LNHDA and CDR2 SQIVND come from the germline V gene (reference sequence). The germline V and J ends were trimmed by 3 bases and 8 bases, with 10 bases remaining between them. The DNA for the CDR3 is TGTGCCAGTAGTATCCCCCCGGAGGGCTACACCTTC. Protein: CASSIPPEGYTF. The full variable domain, with the rest looked up from reference TRBV19 and TRBJ1-2, is DGGITQSPKYLFRKEGQNVTLSCEQNLNHDAMYWYRQDPGQGLRLIYYSQIVNDFQKGDIAEGYSVSREKKESFPLTVTSAQKNPTAFYLCASSIPPEGYTFGSGTRLTVV.

This sequence joins TRBV7-2 and TRBJ2-5, with 7 bases lining up with TRBD2. The CDR3 totals 15 residues. Germline values: CDR1 SGHTA, CDR2 FQGNSA. Trimming at V came to 4 bases and at J to 3 bases, leaving 8 bases not matched to a gene. The CDR3 spells CASSSLGGPEETQYF. The CDR3 DNA is TGTGCCAGCAGCTCCTTGGGAGGGCCGGAAGAGACCCAGTACTTC. Looking up the rest from reference TRBV7-2 and TRBJ2-5 gives the full variable domain: GAGVSQSPSNKVTEKGKDVELRCDPISGHTALYWYRQSLGQGLEFLIYFQGNSAPDKSGLPSDRFSAERTGGSVSTLTIQRTQQEDSAVYLCASSSLGGPEETQYFGPGTRLLVL.

The rearrangement links TRBV12-3 or TRBV12-4 to TRBJ1-5, with D uncertain. V was pared by 8 bases and J by 8 bases, with 10 bases between. This CDR3 region has 11 residues. Here the CDR3 reads CASGTVEPQHF. CDR3 DNA: TGTGCCAGCGGTACAGTGGAGCCCCAGCATTTT.

The chain carries TRBV28 and TRBJ2-5, with D perhaps TRBD2 (5 bases). V gave up 6 bases and J gave up 4 bases, with 18 bases separating them. The CDR3 consists of 15 residues. Germline CDR1 MDHEN, CDR2 SYDVKM. CDR3 region: CASSFPPGMGETQYF. Written as DNA, the CDR3 is TGTGCCAGCAGCTTCCCTCCCGGGATGGGAGAGACCCAGTACTTC.

V usage is TRBV11-2 and J usage is TRBJ1-2; D is unclear. CDR1 SGHAT and CDR2 FQNNGV come from the germline V gene. Trimming took off 5 bases at V and 3 bases at J, with 10 bases between the two ends. The CDR3 is made up of 13 amino acids. Written as DNA, the CDR3 is TGTGCCAGCAGCCCCACCACTGACTATGGCTACACCTTC. This translates into CASSPTTDYGYTF.

As for this clone: Given the absence of the conserved phenylalanine or tryptophan at the CDR3 end, a read error is likely. Because the CDR3's place on the DNA is in doubt, the DNA is left out and the CDR3 is given as listed by TCRdb. This chain connects TRBV25-1 to TRBJ1-2. In germline, CDR1 is MGHDK, CDR2 SYGVNS. The CDR3 region is 15 residues in length, termini included. The CDR3 here is CASSEYLLRAVVFQS.

The genes are TRBV2 and TRBJ2-7, with D perhaps TRBD1 (6 bases). CDR1 is SNHLY and CDR2 is FYNNEI in the germline V gene. The CDR3 is 12 amino acids. The V end lost 7 bases, the J end lost 9 bases, and 16 bases lay between the germline ends. Written as DNA, the CDR3 is TGTGCCAGCAAGGGGGACGGGGTTGGGCAGTACTTC. Protein: CASKGDGVGQYF.

The rearrangement joins TRBV20-1 to TRBJ1-5; the D gene is possibly TRBD1 (6 bases). Germline loops: CDR1 DFQATT, CDR2 SNEGSKA (reference sequence). V lost 3 bases and J lost 6, with 15 bases in between. CDR3 length equals 14 residues. The CDR3 protein is CSASYRAWGQPQHF. CDR3 DNA sequence: TGCAGTGCTAGTTACAGGGCATGGGGTCAGCCCCAGCATTTT.

Details on this clone: Compared with germline, one end of the junction differs, possibly owing to a read error. The CDR3 reads CASSLAASGIEYQETQYF. The DNA for the CDR3 is TGTGCCAGCAGCCTAGCGGCTAGCGGGATTGAGTACCAAGAGACCCAGTACTTC. The rearrangement joins TRBV7-2 to TRBJ2-5; 9 nucleotides line up with TRBD2. Germline values: CDR1 SGHTA, CDR2 FQGNSA. CDR3 size: 18 residues.

The rearrangement joins TRBV6-5 to TRBJ1-6; D is unresolved. The length of the CDR3 is 14 residues. Per the germline V gene, CDR1 is MNHEY and CDR2 is SVGAGI. V was clipped by 4 bases and J by 0 bases, with 4 bases between them. The CDR3 region is CASSSGSYNSPLHF. The CDR3 region has the DNA TGTGCCAGCAGTTCCGGCTCCTATAATTCACCCCTCCACTTT.

The chain joins TRBV7-9 to TRBJ1-1; D remains unclear. This CDR3 has 12 residues. The V gene's germline CDR1 is SEHNR and CDR2 FQNEAQ (reference sequence). The V end lost 7 bases, the J end lost 0 bases, and 6 bases lay between the germline ends. The CDR3 region is CASNRLNTEAFF. The CDR3 nucleotides read TGTGCCAGCAACAGATTGAACACTGAAGCTTTCTTT. Based on the CDR3 plus reference TRBV7-9 and TRBJ1-1, the full variable domain is DTGVSQNPRHKITKRGQNVTFRCDPISEHNRLYWYRQTLGQGPEFLTYFQNEAQLEKSRLLSDRFSAERPKGSFSTLEIQRTEQGDSAMYLCASNRLNTEAFFGQGTRLTVV.